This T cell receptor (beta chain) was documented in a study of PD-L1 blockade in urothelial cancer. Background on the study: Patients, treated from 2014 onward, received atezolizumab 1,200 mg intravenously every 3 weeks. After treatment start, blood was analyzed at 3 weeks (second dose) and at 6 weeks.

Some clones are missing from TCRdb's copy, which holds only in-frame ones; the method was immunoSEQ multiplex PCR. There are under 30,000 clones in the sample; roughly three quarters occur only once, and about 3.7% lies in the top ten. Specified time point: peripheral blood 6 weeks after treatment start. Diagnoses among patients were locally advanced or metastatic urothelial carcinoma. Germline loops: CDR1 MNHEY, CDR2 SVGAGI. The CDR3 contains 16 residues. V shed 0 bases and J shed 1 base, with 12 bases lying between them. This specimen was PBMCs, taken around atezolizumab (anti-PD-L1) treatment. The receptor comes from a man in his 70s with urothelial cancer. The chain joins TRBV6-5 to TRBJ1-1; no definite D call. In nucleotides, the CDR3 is TGTGCCAGCAGTTACTCGATATTGCGGGGGAACACTGAAGCTTTCTTT. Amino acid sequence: CASSYSILRGNTEAFF.